The 9 T cell receptor beta chains in this list originate from one sample, sequenced in a study of cytomegalovirus exposure and HLA in healthy donors. 60 Vbeta and 13 Jbeta primers were used in PCR. Measured with immunoSEQ multiplex PCR; TCRdb has only the in-frame clones, and not every one. This sample's table has roughly 34,000 clones. Input material: PBMCs. The receptors stem from a woman aged 35 to 49 in good health and CMV-seropositive.

Of note for this clone: A read error may account for a junction end that differs from germline. CDR3 residues: CASSSRAFLAGASDNEQFF. As DNA, the CDR3 is TGTGCCAGCAGCTCCAGGGCATTTCTAGCGGGAGCCTCCGACAATGAGCAGTTCTTC. The rearrangement links TRBV5-4 to TRBJ2-1, with 10 bases lining up with TRBD2. CDR1 and CDR2 from the germline V gene are SGHNT and YYREEE (reference sequence). There are 19 residues in the CDR3.

V is TRBV7-6 and J is TRBJ2-1; TRBD1 aligns across 8 bases. The germline V gene encodes CDR1 SGHVS and CDR2 FNYEAQ. Unmatched junction bases numbered 5, after V lost 5 bases and J lost 2 bases. The CDR3 length is 15 residues. The CDR3 here is CASSRTGTTYNEQFF. In DNA, the CDR3 is TGTGCCAGCAGCCGGACAGGGACCACCTACAATGAGCAGTTCTTC. Based on the CDR3 plus reference TRBV7-6 and TRBJ2-1, the full variable domain is GAGVSQSPRYKVTKRGQDVALRCDPISGHVSLYWYRQALGQGPEFLTYFNYEAQQDKSGLPNDRFSAERPEGSISTLTIQRTEQRDSAMYRCASSRTGTTYNEQFFGPGTRLTVL.

V gene TRBV6-1 combines with J gene TRBJ1-1, with D uncertain. V dropped 2 bases and J dropped 1 base, with 5 bases sitting between them. CDR3 size: 13 residues. CDR1 is MNHNS, CDR2 SASEGT, per germline. The CDR3 DNA reads TGTGCCAGCAGTGAACTAGGGAACACTGAAGCTTTCTTT. Protein sequence: CASSELGNTEAFF.

The CDR3, as DNA: TGTGCCTGGAGCCTAGGACAGGGGGGGCAGTACTTC. This gives the protein CAWSLGQGGQYF. The J gene is TRBJ2-7, the V gene TRBV30; 10 bases are shared with TRBD1. The CDR3 consists of 12 residues. V was pared by 3 bases and J by 9 bases, with 5 bases of the junction left unmatched. The germline V gene has CDR1 GTSNPN and CDR2 SVGIG (reference sequence).

The chain uses TRBV15 and TRBJ2-1; TRBD1 agrees at 10 bases. Trimming removed 2 bases from V and 4 bases from J; junction bases left unmatched: 17. The CDR3 is made up of 20 amino acids. The germline CDR1 and CDR2 sequences are LNHNV and YYDKDF (reference sequence). CDR3 nucleotide sequence: TGTGCCACCAGCAGATATTTCCCTCCTCGCCGGGACAGGGGATACAATGAGCAGTTCTTC. It yields the protein CATSRYFPPRRDRGYNEQFF.

The CDR3 coding sequence is TGCGCCAGCAGCCAAGAACTAGCGCCCGCCTACGAGCAGTACTTC. This encodes CASSQELAPAYEQYF. The genes are TRBV4-3 and TRBJ2-7; 7 bases line up with TRBD2. This CDR3 has 15 amino acids. J was trimmed by 2 bases and V by 0 bases; bases with no gene match: 4. Germline CDR1 LGHNA, CDR2 YSLEER.

The V and J genes are TRBV29-1 and TRBJ1-2; D possibly corresponds to TRBD1 (6 bases). V was shortened by 3 bases and J by 6 bases, with 17 bases between the two germline ends. Germline CDR1 SQVTM, CDR2 ANQGSEA. CDR3 size: 14 residues. The CDR3: CSVDLSGAKDGYTF. CDR3 sequence (DNA): TGCAGCGTTGATCTCTCAGGGGCGAAGGATGGCTACACCTTC. Full variable domain (missing parts from reference TRBV29-1 and TRBJ1-2): SAVISQKPSRDICQRGTSLTIQCQVDSQVTMMFWYRQQPGQSLTLIATANQGSEATYESGFVIDKFPISRPNLTFSTLTVSNMSPEDSSIYLCSVDLSGAKDGYTFGSGTRLTVV.

The gene calls are TRBV6-6 and TRBJ2-7; 8 positions agree with TRBD1. The CDR3 extends over 14 amino acids. The germline V gene encodes CDR1 MNHNY and CDR2 SVGAGI (reference sequence). J lost 2 bases, V lost 2 bases, and 2 bases had no gene match. This CDR3 reads CASSYGQGPYEQYF. The CDR3 DNA reads as TGTGCCAGCAGTTACGGACAGGGCCCCTACGAGCAGTACTTC.

This chain joins TRBV5-6 and TRBJ1-2, with TRBD1 matching 10 bases. CDR1 is SGHDT and CDR2 is YYEEEE in the germline V gene. Unmatched junction bases numbered 5, after V lost 4 bases and J lost 8 bases. The CDR3 length is 13 residues. The CDR3 region is CASSPGTGEGYTF. The CDR3 DNA follows: TGTGCCAGCAGCCCAGGGACAGGGGAAGGCTACACCTTC. Full variable domain (remainder filled in from reference TRBV5-6 and TRBJ1-2): DAGVTQSPTHLIKTRGQQVTLRCSPKSGHDTVSWYQQALGQGPQFIFQYYEEEERQRGNFPDRFSGHQFPNYSSELNVNALLLGDSALYLCASSPGTGEGYTFGSGTRLTVV.